The 30 T cell receptor beta chains below were found in one sample sequenced in a study of blood T cell repertoires in COVID-19 (dated by TCRdb to 2018 to 2021). Receptor amplification or capture employed the immunoSEQ multiplex PCR assay. Imported from immuneACCESS, the table was reduced by TCRdb to in-frame sequences with V and J called. These copies leave out some clones; in studies compared against another copy, an unresolved V gene accounts for under half, and the cause of the remainder is not known. This sample is represented by over 450,000 clones; 75% to 90% of them were singletons. Around 0.92% of the sample rests with the top ten. Sequenced sample: peripheral blood. These receptors were collected from a man aged 18 to 29 with COVID-19, enrolled during active disease.

This chain uses TRBV6-5 with TRBJ2-6; D gene uncertain. The germline CDR1 and CDR2 sequences are MNHEY and SVGAGI. The CDR3 is 16 amino acids. V dropped 0 bases and J dropped 4 bases, with 10 bases sitting between them. Here the CDR3 reads CASSYSGQAGANVLTF. CDR3 DNA: TGTGCCAGCAGTTACTCAGGTCAGGCCGGGGCCAACGTCCTGACTTTC.

V usage is TRBV12-3 or TRBV12-4 and J usage is TRBJ2-1; D is unclear. This CDR3 region has 13 residues. Trimming shortened V by 4 bases and J by 7 bases, and 11 bases separated the two germline ends. CDR3 DNA sequence: TGTGCCAGCAGTTCAGAACTATTAAATGAGCAGTTCTTC. Its protein product is CASSSELLNEQFF.

V gene TRBV2 combines with J gene TRBJ1-5; the match to TRBD1 covers 8 bases. The CDR3 is 15 residues long. Germline-derived CDR1 and CDR2 are SNHLY and FYNNEI. Trimming cost V 6 bases and J 3 bases; bases outside gene matches: 7. This chain's CDR3 is CASRIQGAVNQPQHF. The CDR3 DNA sequence: TGTGCCAGCAGGATCCAGGGGGCCGTCAATCAGCCCCAGCATTTT.

The J gene is TRBJ1-4, the V gene TRBV5-1; 7 nucleotides match TRBD1. The germline V gene has CDR1 SGHRS and CDR2 YFSETQ. V shed 3 bases, J shed 4 bases, and the junction held 6 bases outside the gene matches. The CDR3 has 15 amino acids. CDR3 nucleotides: TGCGCCAGCAGCTCCAGGACAGGACGTAATGAAAAACTGTTTTTT. It codes for CASSSRTGRNEKLFF. Using reference TRBV5-1 and TRBJ1-4 for the parts outside the CDR3, the full variable domain is KAGVTQTPRYLIKTRGQQVTLSCSPISGHRSVSWYQQTPGQGLQFLFEYFSETQRNKGNFPGRFSGRQFSNSRSEMNVSTLELGDSALYLCASSSRTGRNEKLFFGSGTQLSVL.

This chain links TRBV5-1 with TRBJ2-3; maybe TRBD1 (5 bases). V gave up 3 bases and J gave up 3 bases, with 14 bases separating them. The CDR3 is made up of 15 amino acids. Germline V CDR1 and CDR2: SGHRS, YFSETQ. CDR3 region: CASSSSTAGTDTQYF. CDR3 nucleotides: TGCGCCAGCAGCTCATCGACAGCAGGGACAGATACGCAGTATTTT.

CDR3 sequence reads: CASSLGGTSYEQYF. The CDR3 DNA sequence: TGTGCCAGCAGCTTAGGCGGGACGTCCTACGAGCAGTACTTC. The chain recombines TRBV7-2 with TRBJ2-7, with D possibly matching TRBD2 (6 bases). This CDR3 spans 14 amino acids. Germline V CDR1 and CDR2: SGHTA, FQGNSA. Deletions cut 1 base from V and 1 base from J, with 8 bases between.

This clone showed up just a few times. The chain carries TRBV3-1 (or the pseudogene TRBV3-2) and TRBJ2-7; 14 bases fit TRBD2. CDR1 LGHDT and CDR2 YNNKEL come from the germline V gene (reference sequence). Unmatched junction bases numbered 2, after V lost 4 bases and J lost 6 bases. The CDR3 loop spans 14 amino acids. The chain's CDR3 is CASSRGTSGSEQYF. The CDR3, as DNA: TGTGCCAGCAGCCGAGGGACTAGCGGGAGCGAGCAGTACTTC.

The V gene is TRBV19, the J gene TRBJ1-2; D remains ambiguous. V was trimmed by 1 base and J by 2 bases, leaving 5 bases between them. The CDR3 spans 13 residues. Germline CDR1 is LNHDA and CDR2 is SQIVND (reference sequence). Written as DNA, the CDR3 is TGTGCCAGTAGTATAGGCAGAAACTATGGCTACACCTTC. Residues: CASSIGRNYGYTF. The full variable domain, in which reference TRBV19 and TRBJ1-2 provide the parts outside the CDR3, is DGGITQSPKYLFRKEGQNVTLSCEQNLNHDAMYWYRQDPGQGLRLIYYSQIVNDFQKGDIAEGYSVSREKKESFPLTVTSAQKNPTAFYLCASSIGRNYGYTFGSGTRLTVV.

This chain uses TRBV15 with TRBJ2-7; tentatively, D is TRBD1 (6 bases). The CDR3 runs 16 residues. Per germline, CDR1 LNHNV and CDR2 YYDKDF (reference sequence). The ends were cut back, 3 bases at V and 5 bases at J, with 20 bases in the middle. The CDR3 sequence: CATSRERQANSDEQYF. The CDR3 nucleotides are TGTGCCACCAGCAGGGAAAGACAGGCTAATTCGGACGAGCAGTACTTC.

The chain uses TRBV30 and TRBJ1-2; D is possibly TRBD1 (5 bases). The V gene's germline CDR1 is GTSNPN and CDR2 SVGIG (reference sequence). Trimming removed 8 bases at V and 4 bases at J, with 20 bases between. This CDR3 has 14 residues. DNA of the CDR3: TGTGCCAGTACCACAGGAAGAGGTGTCTATGGCTACACCTTC. Translation gives CASTTGRGVYGYTF.

CDR3 residues: CASSLGGFAQYF. DNA for the CDR3: TGTGCCAGCAGTTTAGGCGGGTTCGCTCAGTACTTC. The chain has TRBV28 and TRBJ2-7; D possibly corresponds to TRBD2 (5 bases). The CDR3 contains 12 residues. CDR1 is MDHEN and CDR2 is SYDVKM in the germline V gene. The ends were cut back, 2 bases at V and 10 bases at J, with 12 bases in the middle.

The CDR3, as DNA: TGTGCCAGCAGTGATCTTTATAATTCACCCCTCCACTTT. Protein product: CASSDLYNSPLHF. This chain joins TRBV2 and TRBJ1-6, with D unclear. V was cut by 3 bases and J by 4 bases, with 4 bases left in between. CDR3 length: 13 residues. Per germline, CDR1 SNHLY and CDR2 FYNNEI.

The J gene is TRBJ2-6, the V gene TRBV7-9, with D possibly TRBD2 on 5 matching bases. Germline CDR1 SEHNR, CDR2 FQNEAQ (reference sequence). The CDR3 is 17 residues long. V was cut by 2 bases and J by 3 bases, with 14 bases left in between. As DNA, the CDR3 is TGTGCCAGCAGCTTAACGATTCCCGGGGTTGGGGCCAACGTCCTGACTTTC. Amino acid sequence: CASSLTIPGVGANVLTF.

This chain links TRBV4-1 with TRBJ2-1; 8 nucleotides align to TRBD1. This CDR3 region has 18 residues. Germline trimming cut 3 bases from V and 7 bases from J; bases unmatched to any gene: 17. Germline V CDR1 and CDR2: MGHRA, YSYEKL. The CDR3 reads CASSQHPRGPPYKNEQFF. DNA for the CDR3: TGCGCCAGCAGCCAGCATCCCAGGGGGCCCCCATACAAGAATGAGCAGTTCTTC.

The chain recombines TRBV19 with TRBJ2-7; 8 bases match TRBD1. Germline values: CDR1 LNHDA, CDR2 SQIVND (reference sequence). This CDR3 is 14 amino acids long. V lost 5 bases to trimming and J lost 2 bases; unmatched junction nucleotides: 5. The CDR3 DNA reads as TGTGCCAGTAGTCTACAGACAGGGGCCTACGAGCAGTACTTC. Translation gives CASSLQTGAYEQYF.

The chain is built from TRBV13 and TRBJ2-6; perhaps TRBD2 as D (6 bases). V was cut by 6 bases and J by 0 bases, with 12 bases left in between. From germline, CDR1 is PRHDT and CDR2 FYEKMQ (reference sequence). The CDR3 extends over 16 amino acids. This CDR3 reads CASSRDLDSGANVLTF. Written as DNA, the CDR3 is TGTGCCAGCAGTCGGGACTTAGACTCTGGGGCCAACGTCCTGACTTTC.

The chain is built from TRBV28 and TRBJ2-7, with 12 bases matching TRBD2. V lost 6 bases, J lost 1 base, and 1 base stayed unmatched. This CDR3 is 14 amino acids long. Germline lookup yields CDR1 MDHEN and CDR2 SYDVKM. CDR3 sequence (DNA): TGTGCCAGCAGAACTAGCGGGAGGTCCTACGAGCAGTACTTC. This translates into CASRTSGRSYEQYF.

V usage is TRBV2 and J usage is TRBJ2-7, with 10 bases aligning to TRBD1. Unmatched junction bases numbered 4, after V lost 6 bases and J lost 2 bases. The CDR3 loop spans 14 amino acids. Germline lookup yields CDR1 SNHLY and CDR2 FYNNEI. CDR3 residues: CASRIGTGAYEQYF. The CDR3 coding sequence is TGTGCCAGCAGGATCGGGACAGGGGCCTACGAGCAGTACTTC.

V and J are TRBV3-1 (or the pseudogene TRBV3-2) and TRBJ2-7; 10 bases align to TRBD1. This CDR3 comprises 15 residues. J gave up 4 bases and V 4 bases, and 7 bases lay outside the gene matches. Germline V gene lookup returns CDR1 LGHDT and CDR2 YNNKEL (reference sequence). The CDR3 DNA sequence: TGTGCCAGCAGCCTCGGGACAGGGGACGGTTACGAGCAGTACTTC. It yields the protein CASSLGTGDGYEQYF.

The rearrangement links TRBV14 to TRBJ2-7; 13 nucleotides align to TRBD2. Germline loops: CDR1 SGHDN, CDR2 FVKESK. The CDR3 loop spans 15 amino acids. Trimming took 0 bases from V and 6 from J; bases not matched to a gene: 2. CDR3 loop: CASSQEGLAGVEQYF. As DNA, the CDR3 is TGTGCCAGCAGCCAAGAAGGACTAGCGGGAGTCGAGCAGTACTTC.

The chain combines TRBV14 with TRBJ2-1; D perhaps matches TRBD1 (5 bases). The CDR3 runs to 14 residues. V dropped 4 bases and J dropped 8 bases, with 15 bases sitting between them. CDR1 SGHDN and CDR2 FVKESK come from the germline V gene. The CDR3 sequence: CASSLGKGVYEQFF. CDR3 DNA sequence: TGTGCCAGCAGCCTCGGTAAAGGGGTTTATGAGCAGTTCTTC.

The V and J genes are TRBV13 and TRBJ2-5; D is ambiguous. V was shortened by 1 base and J by 5 bases, with 5 bases between the two germline ends. The CDR3 runs 12 residues. In germline, CDR1 is PRHDT, CDR2 FYEKMQ (reference sequence). For the CDR3, the DNA is TGTGCCAGCAGCTTAGACTGGGAGACCCAGTACTTC. It codes for CASSLDWETQYF.

The chain couples TRBV10-3 to TRBJ2-7, with 9 bases lining up with TRBD1. V trimming: 7 bases; J trimming: 3 bases; junction bases outside the gene matches: 1. Germline V gives CDR1 ENHRY, CDR2 SYGVKD. This CDR3 comprises 12 residues. The CDR3 nucleotides read TGTGCCATCAAGGGACAGGGCTACGAGCAGTACTTC. Translation: CAIKGQGYEQYF.

The V and J genes are TRBV9 and TRBJ2-7; unclear D gene. This CDR3 is 12 amino acids long. The germline V and J ends were trimmed by 4 bases and 0 bases, with 5 bases remaining between them. Germline CDR1 and CDR2: SGDLS and YYNGEE. The CDR3 region has the DNA TGTGCCAGCAGCCCCCGCTCCTACGAGCAGTACTTC. Amino acid sequence: CASSPRSYEQYF.

A single count supports this clone. The rearrangement uses TRBV6-5 and TRBJ2-3, with 7 bases aligning to TRBD1. This CDR3 is 15 amino acids long. From germline, CDR1 is MNHEY and CDR2 SVGAGI. Trimming cost V 5 bases and J 3 bases; bases outside gene matches: 8. CDR3 DNA: TGTGCCAGCAGTCCAGACAGGGTTAGTACAGATACGCAGTATTTT. Amino acids: CASSPDRVSTDTQYF.

The rearrangement links TRBV19 to TRBJ2-7; 8 bases fit TRBD2. The trim removed 0 bases at V and 4 bases at J, leaving 5 bases unmatched. In germline, CDR1 is LNHDA, CDR2 SQIVND (reference sequence). The CDR3 spans 15 residues. The CDR3: CASSIEAGGAYEQYF. As DNA, the CDR3 is TGTGCCAGTAGTATAGAGGCCGGGGGGGCTTACGAGCAGTACTTC.

CDR3 nucleotide sequence: TGTGCCAGCAGCCACATCCAGGCAGGATCTCTAGAGACCCAGTACTTC. Its protein product is CASSHIQAGSLETQYF. The chain employs TRBV14 and TRBJ2-5, with D unclear. V dropped 3 bases and J dropped 4 bases, with 18 bases sitting between them. The CDR3 spans 16 residues. The germline gives CDR1 SGHDN, CDR2 FVKESK. Full variable domain (missing parts from reference TRBV14 and TRBJ2-5): EAGVTQFPSHSVIEKGQTVTLRCDPISGHDNLYWYRRVMGKEIKFLLHFVKESKQDESGMPNNRFLAERTGGTYSTLKVQPAELEDSGVYFCASSHIQAGSLETQYFGPGTRLLVL.

The chain joins TRBV10-2 to TRBJ2-1; D ambiguous. Germline CDR1 WSHSY, CDR2 SAAADI. The CDR3 length is 13 residues. The V gene lost 7 bases and the J gene lost 0 bases, with 7 bases spanning the gap. The chain's CDR3 is CASTKDSYNEQFF. DNA of the CDR3: TGCGCCAGCACTAAAGACTCCTACAATGAGCAGTTCTTC.

Of note for this clone: Other DNA sequences within the sample encode an identical CDR3. The chain employs TRBV11-2 and TRBJ1-3, with no clear D. The CDR3 length is 14 residues. Germline CDR1 SGHAT, CDR2 FQNNGV. V dropped 0 bases and J dropped 0 bases, with 3 bases sitting between them. The CDR3 coding sequence is TGTGCCAGCAGCTTAGACCACTCTGGAAACACCATATATTTT. Protein product: CASSLDHSGNTIYF. The variable domain in full, completed from reference TRBV11-2 and TRBJ1-3, reads EAGVAQSPRYKIIEKRQSVAFWCNPISGHATLYWYQQILGQGPKLLIQFQNNGVVDDSQLPKDRFSAERLKGVDSTLKIQPAKLEDSAVYLCASSLDHSGNTIYFGEGSWLTVV.

The V gene is TRBV10-2, the J gene TRBJ1-1, with 7 positions matching TRBD1. Germline-derived CDR1 and CDR2 are WSHSY and SAAADI. Germline trimming cut 6 bases from V and 0 bases from J; bases unmatched to any gene: 4. This CDR3 comprises 14 residues. As DNA, the CDR3 is TGCGCCAGCAGCATGACAGGGATGAACACTGAAGCTTTCTTT. Amino acids: CASSMTGMNTEAFF.